This TCR beta chain was sequenced during a study of human T cells and chemical hapten exposure. Overall study context: Read at 6 days, the patch tests placed 0.01% DPC on the upper back. Study-wide results and limits: TCRs exceeding 1 in 1000 frequency stayed unchanged with DPC sensitization. Expanded TCRs made up significantly more big CDR3 similarity clusters than controls did.

TCRdb reprocessed the RACE reads via MiXCR and lists one record per CDR3 protein. This repertoire shows about 46,000 distinct CDR3 sequences, roughly 8.8% found once; its top ten account for 11% to 15%. Time point specified: pre-sensitization, week 0. Treatment: therapeutic diphenylcyclopropenone sensitization with weekly scalp DPC. Total RNA came from unfractionated whole blood. CDR3 length equals 15 residues. V was pared by 1 base and J by 1 base, with 10 bases between. Germline CDR1 and CDR2: SNHLY and FYNNEI. In its sample, this clonotype was seen many times. Its target is not known. The genes are TRBV2 and TRBJ1-1, with a possible D match to TRBD1 (5 bases). Material: whole blood, obtained in connection with sensitization to the hapten diphenylcyclopropenone (DPC). The receptor comes from a woman in her forties with alopecia areata. Some clones in this sample may be carry-over from other donors' samples. The CDR3 DNA reads as TGTGCCAGCAGTGAAGGGCCGGGGCGGAACACTGAAGCTTTCTTT. The encoded protein is CASSEGPGRNTEAFF.